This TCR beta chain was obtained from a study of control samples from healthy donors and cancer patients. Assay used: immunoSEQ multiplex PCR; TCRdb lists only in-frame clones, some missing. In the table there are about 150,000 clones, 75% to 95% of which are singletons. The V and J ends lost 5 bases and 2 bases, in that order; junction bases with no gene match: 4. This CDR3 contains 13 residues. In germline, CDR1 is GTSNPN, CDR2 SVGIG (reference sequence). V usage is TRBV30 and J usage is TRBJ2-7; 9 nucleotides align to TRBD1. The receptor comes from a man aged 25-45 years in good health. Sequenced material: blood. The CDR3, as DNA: TGTGCCTGGTCGACAGGGGGGGCCTACGAGCAGTACTTC. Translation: CAWSTGGAYEQYF.